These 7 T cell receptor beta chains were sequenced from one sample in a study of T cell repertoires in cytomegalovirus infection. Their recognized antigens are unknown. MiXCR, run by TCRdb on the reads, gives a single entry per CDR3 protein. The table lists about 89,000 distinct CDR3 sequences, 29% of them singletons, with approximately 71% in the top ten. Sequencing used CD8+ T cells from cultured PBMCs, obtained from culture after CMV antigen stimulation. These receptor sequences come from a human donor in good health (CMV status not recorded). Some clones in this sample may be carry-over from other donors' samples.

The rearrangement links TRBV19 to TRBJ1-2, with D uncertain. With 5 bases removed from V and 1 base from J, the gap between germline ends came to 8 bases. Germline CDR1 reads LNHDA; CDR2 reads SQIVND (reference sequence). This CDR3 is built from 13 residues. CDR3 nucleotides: TGTGCCAGTAGTCCGGCCCTTAACTATGGCTACACCTTC. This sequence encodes CASSPALNYGYTF.

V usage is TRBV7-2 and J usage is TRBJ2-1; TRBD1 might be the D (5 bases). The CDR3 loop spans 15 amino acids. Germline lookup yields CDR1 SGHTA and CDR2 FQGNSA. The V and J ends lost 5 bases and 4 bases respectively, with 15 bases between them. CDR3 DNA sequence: TGTGCCAGCAGCGTCGACAGCCCGAAATACAATGAGCAGTTCTTC. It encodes CASSVDSPKYNEQFF.

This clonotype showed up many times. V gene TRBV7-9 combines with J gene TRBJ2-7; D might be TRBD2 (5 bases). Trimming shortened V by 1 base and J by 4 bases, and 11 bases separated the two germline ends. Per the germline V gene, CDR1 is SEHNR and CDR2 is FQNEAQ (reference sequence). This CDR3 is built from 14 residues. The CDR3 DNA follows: TGTGCCAGCAGCTTAGACACTCGGGGTTACGAGCAGTACTTC. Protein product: CASSLDTRGYEQYF.

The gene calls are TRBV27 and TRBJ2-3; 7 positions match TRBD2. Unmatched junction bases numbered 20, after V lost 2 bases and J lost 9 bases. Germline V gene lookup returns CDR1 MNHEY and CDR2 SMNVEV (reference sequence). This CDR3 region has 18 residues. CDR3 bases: TGTGCCAGCAGTTTACCCCCGTCGAGCGGGGCTTTTTATAGGACGCAGTATTTT. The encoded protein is CASSLPPSSGAFYRTQYF.

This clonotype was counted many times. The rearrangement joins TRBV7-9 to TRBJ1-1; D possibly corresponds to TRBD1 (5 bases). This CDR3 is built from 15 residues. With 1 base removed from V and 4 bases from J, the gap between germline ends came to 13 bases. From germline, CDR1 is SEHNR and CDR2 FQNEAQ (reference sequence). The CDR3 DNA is TGTGCCAGCAGCTTAGGGGTGGGGGAGTCCACTGAAGCTTTCTTT. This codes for CASSLGVGESTEAFF.

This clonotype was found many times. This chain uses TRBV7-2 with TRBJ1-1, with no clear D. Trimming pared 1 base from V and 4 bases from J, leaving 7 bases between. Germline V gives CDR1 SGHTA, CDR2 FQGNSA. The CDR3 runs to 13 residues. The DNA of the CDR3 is TGTGCCAGCAGCTTAGGGTATAGCACTGAAGCTTTCTTT. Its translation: CASSLGYSTEAFF.

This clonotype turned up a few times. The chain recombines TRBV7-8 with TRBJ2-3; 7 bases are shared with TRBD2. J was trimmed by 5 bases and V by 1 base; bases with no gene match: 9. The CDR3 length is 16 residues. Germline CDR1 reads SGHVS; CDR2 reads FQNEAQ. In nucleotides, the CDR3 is TGTGCCAGCAGCTTAGGAGCGGGGATGTATGGAGATACGCAGTATTTT. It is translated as CASSLGAGMYGDTQYF.